The T cell receptor (beta chain) described here comes from a study of blood T cell repertoires in COVID-19. Across the study: T cells, B-cell-depleted T cells, or PBMCs provided the cDNA or gDNA that served as material.

How the authors handled the data: The assay estimated nucleated cells by amplifying reference gene primers. Repertoires were generated with immunoSEQ multiplex PCR, while TCRdb's copy carries only in-frame clones and drops some. That table supplies the V and J calls and clone size; D and trimming were determined from the DNA. The repertoire consists of more than 150,000 clones, with roughly nine tenths occurring once and the leading ten covering roughly 20%. This CDR3 spans 14 amino acids. V was cut by 3 bases and J by 4 bases, with 12 bases left in between. Per the germline V gene, CDR1 is MNHEY and CDR2 is SMNVEV (reference sequence).

The sequenced sample was peripheral blood. This receptor was identified in a man in his 70s with active or convalescent COVID-19. J is TRBJ1-1 and V is TRBV27, with a tentative D call TRBD1 (5 bases). DNA of the CDR3: TGTGCCAGCAGTTTCGCAGGGTGGGTCACTGAAGCTTTCTTT. It translates to CASSFAGWVTEAFF.